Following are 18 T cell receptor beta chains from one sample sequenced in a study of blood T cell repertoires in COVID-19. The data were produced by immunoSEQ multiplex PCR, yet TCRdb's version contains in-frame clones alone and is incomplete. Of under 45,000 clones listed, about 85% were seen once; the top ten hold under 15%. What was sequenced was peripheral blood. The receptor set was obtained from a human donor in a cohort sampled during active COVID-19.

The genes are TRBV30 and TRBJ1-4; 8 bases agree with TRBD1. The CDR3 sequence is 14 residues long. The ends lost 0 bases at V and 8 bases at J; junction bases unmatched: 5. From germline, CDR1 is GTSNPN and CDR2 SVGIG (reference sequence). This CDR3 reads CAWSVNRGAEKLFF. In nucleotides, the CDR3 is TGTGCCTGGAGTGTTAACAGGGGGGCCGAAAAACTGTTTTTT.

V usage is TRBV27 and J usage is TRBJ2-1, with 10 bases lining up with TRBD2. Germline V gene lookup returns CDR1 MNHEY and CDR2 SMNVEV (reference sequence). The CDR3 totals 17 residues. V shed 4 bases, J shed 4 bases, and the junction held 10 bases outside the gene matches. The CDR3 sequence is CASSYLPLAGVYNEQFF. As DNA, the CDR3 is TGTGCCAGCAGTTACCTCCCTCTAGCGGGGGTTTACAATGAGCAGTTCTTC.

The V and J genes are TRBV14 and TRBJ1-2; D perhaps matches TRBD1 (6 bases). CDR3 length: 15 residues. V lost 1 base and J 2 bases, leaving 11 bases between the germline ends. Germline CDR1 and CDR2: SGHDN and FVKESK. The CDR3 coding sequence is TGTGCCAGCAGCCAAGCCGACAGGCCCAACTATGGCTACACCTTC. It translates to CASSQADRPNYGYTF.

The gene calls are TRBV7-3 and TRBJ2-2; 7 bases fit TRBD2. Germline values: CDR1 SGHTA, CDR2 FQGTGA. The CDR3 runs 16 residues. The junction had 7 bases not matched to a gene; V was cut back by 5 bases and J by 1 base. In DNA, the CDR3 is TGTGCCAGCAGCCTTGTCGGGGGGATGAACACCGGGGAGCTGTTTTTT. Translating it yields CASSLVGGMNTGELFF.

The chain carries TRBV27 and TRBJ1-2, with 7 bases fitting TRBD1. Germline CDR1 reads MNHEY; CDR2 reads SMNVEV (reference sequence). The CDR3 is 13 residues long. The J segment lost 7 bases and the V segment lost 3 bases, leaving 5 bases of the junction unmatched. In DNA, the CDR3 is TGTGCCAGCAGTTTGGAGGGGGCTGGTGGCTACACCTTC. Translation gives CASSLEGAGGYTF.

CDR3 sequence reads: CASSFGTGYYEQYF. DNA for the CDR3: TGTGCCAGCAGTTTCGGGACAGGGTATTACGAGCAGTACTTC. V and J are TRBV28 and TRBJ2-7, with 9 positions matching TRBD1. V dropped 3 bases and J dropped 4; count of bases not matched to a gene: 4. The CDR3 sequence is 14 residues long. Germline CDR1 is MDHEN and CDR2 is SYDVKM. Based on the CDR3 plus reference TRBV28 and TRBJ2-7, the full variable domain is DVKVTQSSRYLVKRTGEKVFLECVQDMDHENMFWYRQDPGLGLRLIYFSYDVKMKEKGDIPEGYSVSREKKERFSLILESASTNQTSMYLCASSFGTGYYEQYFGPGTRLTVT.

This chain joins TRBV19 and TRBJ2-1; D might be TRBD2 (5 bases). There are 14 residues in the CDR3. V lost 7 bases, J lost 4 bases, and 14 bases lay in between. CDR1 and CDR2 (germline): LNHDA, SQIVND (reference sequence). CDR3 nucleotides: TGTGCCAGTAAAGATAGCGCTTTATACAATGAGCAGTTCTTC. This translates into CASKDSALYNEQFF.

The CDR3 reads CASSQRTGGYGYTF. CDR3 sequence (DNA): TGTGCCAGCAGCCAACGGACAGGGGGGTATGGCTACACCTTC. The chain links TRBV11-1 to TRBJ1-2; 10 positions match TRBD1. Germline assignment: CDR1 SGHAT and CDR2 FQDESV (reference sequence). The CDR3 length is 14 residues. Trimming at V came to 5 bases and at J to 5 bases, leaving 5 bases not matched to a gene.

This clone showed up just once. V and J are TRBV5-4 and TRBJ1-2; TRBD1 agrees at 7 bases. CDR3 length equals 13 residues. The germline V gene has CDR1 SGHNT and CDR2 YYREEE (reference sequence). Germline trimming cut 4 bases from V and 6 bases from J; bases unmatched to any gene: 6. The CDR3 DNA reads TGTGCCAGCAGCCTTAACAGGGGTGATGGCTACACCTTC. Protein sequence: CASSLNRGDGYTF. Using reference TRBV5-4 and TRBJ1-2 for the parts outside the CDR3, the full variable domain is ETGVTQSPTHLIKTRGQQVTLRCSSQSGHNTVSWYQQALGQGPQFIFQYYREEENGRGNFPPRFSGLQFPNYSSELNVNALELDDSALYLCASSLNRGDGYTFGSGTRLTVV.

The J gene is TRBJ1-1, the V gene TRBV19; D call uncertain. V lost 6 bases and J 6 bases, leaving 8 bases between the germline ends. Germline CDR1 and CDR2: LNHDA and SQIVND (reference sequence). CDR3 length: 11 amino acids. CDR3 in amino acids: CASRELAEAFF. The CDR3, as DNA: TGTGCCAGTAGGGAGTTGGCTGAAGCTTTCTTT.

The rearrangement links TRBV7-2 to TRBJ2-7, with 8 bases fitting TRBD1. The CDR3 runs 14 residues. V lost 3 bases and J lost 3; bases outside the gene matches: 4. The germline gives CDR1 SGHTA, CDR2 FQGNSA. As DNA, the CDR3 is TGTGCCAGCAGCTTCGGACAGGGTCTCTACGAGCAGTACTTC. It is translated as CASSFGQGLYEQYF.

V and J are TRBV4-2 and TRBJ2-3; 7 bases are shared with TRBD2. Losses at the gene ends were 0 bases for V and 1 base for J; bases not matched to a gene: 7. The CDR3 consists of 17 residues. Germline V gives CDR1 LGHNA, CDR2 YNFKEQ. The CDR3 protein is CASSQERLAIGTDTQYF. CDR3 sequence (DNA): TGTGCCAGCAGCCAAGAACGACTAGCCATAGGCACAGATACGCAGTATTTT.

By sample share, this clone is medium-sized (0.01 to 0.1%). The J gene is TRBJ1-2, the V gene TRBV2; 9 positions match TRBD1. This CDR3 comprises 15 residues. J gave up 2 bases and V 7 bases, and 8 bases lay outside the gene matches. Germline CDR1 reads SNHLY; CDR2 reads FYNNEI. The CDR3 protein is CASKSRTGANYGYTF. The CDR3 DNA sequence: TGTGCCAGCAAATCACGGACAGGGGCCAACTATGGCTACACCTTC.

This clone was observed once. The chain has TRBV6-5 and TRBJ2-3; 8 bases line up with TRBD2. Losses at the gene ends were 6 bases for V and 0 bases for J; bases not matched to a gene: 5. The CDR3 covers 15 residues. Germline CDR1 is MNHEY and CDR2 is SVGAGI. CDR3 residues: CASRLSGASTDTQYF. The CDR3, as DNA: TGTGCCAGCAGACTTAGCGGGGCCAGCACAGATACGCAGTATTTT.

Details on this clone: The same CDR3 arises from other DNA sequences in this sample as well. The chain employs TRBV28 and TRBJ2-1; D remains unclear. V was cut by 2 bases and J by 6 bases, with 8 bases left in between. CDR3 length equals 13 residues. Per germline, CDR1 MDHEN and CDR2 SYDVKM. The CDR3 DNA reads TGTGCCAGCAGTTTAGACGGCGGCAATGAGCAGTTCTTC. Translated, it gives CASSLDGGNEQFF.

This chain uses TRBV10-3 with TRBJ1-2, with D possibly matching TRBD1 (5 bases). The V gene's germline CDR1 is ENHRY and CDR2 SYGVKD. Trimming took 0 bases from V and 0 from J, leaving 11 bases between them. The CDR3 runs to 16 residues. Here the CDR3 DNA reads TGTGCCATCAGTGAGTCCCGGGGGGGTACTAACTATGGCTACACCTTC. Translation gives CAISESRGGTNYGYTF.

The CDR3 sequence is CASSYSPGGNEKLFF. The CDR3 coding sequence is TGTGCCAGCAGTTACTCCCCCGGGGGAAACGAAAAACTGTTTTTT. This sequence joins TRBV6-6 and TRBJ1-4; a possible D gene is TRBD1 (5 bases). Trimming removed 0 bases from V and 8 bases from J, with 13 bases in between. The CDR3 consists of 15 residues. Germline V lookup: CDR1 MNHNY, CDR2 SVGAGI (reference sequence).

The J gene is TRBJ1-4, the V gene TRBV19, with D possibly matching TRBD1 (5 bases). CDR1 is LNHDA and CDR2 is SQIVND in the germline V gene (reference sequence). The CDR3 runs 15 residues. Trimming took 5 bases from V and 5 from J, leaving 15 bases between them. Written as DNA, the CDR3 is TGTGCCAGTAGTGCTACAGGAGCCCTAAATGAAAAACTGTTTTTT. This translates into CASSATGALNEKLFF.